The source of this T cell receptor (beta chain) is a study of blood T cell repertoires in COVID-19. The length of the CDR3 is 10 residues. With 3 bases removed from V and 10 bases from J, the gap between germline ends came to 4 bases. Germline CDR1 is SEHNR and CDR2 is FQNEAQ (reference sequence). In the original workflow: It was from reference gene primer amplification that nucleated cell counts were estimated. The assay was immunoSEQ multiplex PCR, and TCRdb's table has in-frame clones only and misses some. V, J and clone size are those of that table, while D and trimming were read from the DNA. The sample comprises some 260,000 clones, approximately 79% of which are singletons, and around 4.1% rests with the top ten. As concerns this clone: The sample contains more than one DNA sequence encoding this CDR3.

The V call is TRBV7-9, the J call TRBJ2-1; no reliable D call. This clonotype was obtained from a woman between 40 and 55 years old with active or convalescent COVID-19. Specimen: peripheral blood. The DNA for the CDR3 is TGTGCCAGCAGCTTGAGAGAGCAGTTCTTC. This translates into CASSLREQFF.